This entry describes one T cell receptor (beta chain). The antigen is not known. Germline CDR1 SGHAT, CDR2 FQDESV (reference sequence). The V end lost 0 bases, the J end lost 4 bases, and 4 bases lay between the germline ends. The CDR3 has 13 amino acids. The record originates from a study of cytomegalovirus exposure and HLA in healthy donors. Study findings and constraints: Later analysis associated a missense DCLRE1C variant with TCR beta V- and J-gene trimming.

Amplification used 60 Vbeta primers and 13 Jbeta primers. Libraries were prepared by immunoSEQ multiplex PCR; TCRdb keeps only in-frame clonotypes and omits some of them. The sample yields about 200,000 clones, about 81% seen once. The sample taken for sequencing was PBMCs. The rearrangement joins TRBV11-1 to TRBJ2-1; D not resolved. This clonotype originated in a woman aged 45-60 years in good health and CMV-seropositive. Here the CDR3 DNA reads TGTGCCAGCAGCTTAGCTCAATACAATGAGCAGTTCTTC. Encoded protein: CASSLAQYNEQFF.